Below are 18 T cell receptor beta chains sequenced from a single sample in a study of Ad26.COV2.S vaccination and SARS-CoV-2 variants. Sample treatment: some 20 received Ad26.COV2.S at low or high dose, single or two shots; roughly five received placebo; per-sample allocation not given. On day 63 after the first injection, vaccine and placebo recipients gave samples. Only in-frame clones appear in the TCRdb table, and some are missing; sequencing was by immunoSEQ multiplex PCR. The sample comprises 400,000 to 500,000 clones, more than 75% of which are singletons, and 3.5% to 4% rests with the top ten. The source material was peripheral blood, sampled in a trial of Ad26.COV2.S vaccine versus placebo. All receptors come from a person between 18 and 65 years old who received the Ad26.COV2.S COVID-19 vaccine or a placebo.

The chain is built from TRBV7-6 and TRBJ2-1, with D possibly matching TRBD2 (6 bases). V was pared by 0 bases and J by 8 bases, with 17 bases between. The CDR3 length is 16 residues. Looked up from germline, CDR1 is SGHVS and CDR2 is FNYEAQ. CDR3 coding DNA: TGTGCCAGCAGCTTAGCGGGGGGAAACCTTGGGGATGAGCAGTTCTTC. This translates into CASSLAGGNLGDEQFF.

This clone was detected once. The chain uses TRBV11-2 and TRBJ1-5; D gene unclear. V was trimmed by 4 bases and J by 1 base, leaving 11 bases between them. Germline loops: CDR1 SGHAT, CDR2 FQNNGV. The CDR3 is 15 amino acids. The CDR3 spells CASSSSGPSNQPQHF. In nucleotides, the CDR3 is TGTGCCAGCAGCTCGTCAGGCCCCAGCAATCAGCCCCAGCATTTT.

This rearrangement joins TRBV7-9 to TRBJ1-5, with 10 nucleotides matching TRBD1. Germline loops: CDR1 SEHNR, CDR2 FQNEAQ (reference sequence). This CDR3 region has 16 residues. The junction had 0 bases not matched to a gene; V was cut back by 1 base and J by 0 bases. The CDR3 DNA reads as TGTGCCAGCAGCTTAGGGGACAGGGGTAGCAATCAGCCCCAGCATTTT. It is translated as CASSLGDRGSNQPQHF.

This chain links TRBV7-2 with TRBJ2-2; no clear D. Germline V gene lookup returns CDR1 SGHTA and CDR2 FQGNSA. Trimming took off 5 bases at V and 0 bases at J, with 10 bases between the two ends. There are 15 residues in the CDR3. CDR3 DNA: TGTGCCAGCAGCCCGGACCCCTCGAACACCGGGGAGCTGTTTTTT. It specifies CASSPDPSNTGELFF.

The gene calls are TRBV7-9 and TRBJ2-3; TRBD2 aligns across 12 bases. V lost 5 bases and J lost 7; bases outside the gene matches: 7. The CDR3 is 15 amino acids. CDR1 SEHNR and CDR2 FQNEAQ come from the germline V gene (reference sequence). The CDR3 spells CASSPRLAGENTQYF. As DNA, the CDR3 is TGTGCCAGCAGCCCCCGACTAGCGGGGGAAAATACGCAGTATTTT.

Comment on this clone: Other DNA variants within this sample encode the same CDR3. The chain links TRBV28 to TRBJ1-1; D remains unclear. This CDR3 is 13 amino acids long. The germline V gene encodes CDR1 MDHEN and CDR2 SYDVKM. Between the trimmed V and J ends, which lost 3 bases and 1 base, there was a span of 6 bases. CDR3 sequence (DNA): TGTGCCAGCAGTTTGCTGGGGAACACTGAAGCTTTCTTT. Residues: CASSLLGNTEAFF. The variable domain in full, completed from reference TRBV28 and TRBJ1-1, reads DVKVTQSSRYLVKRTGEKVFLECVQDMDHENMFWYRQDPGLGLRLIYFSYDVKMKEKGDIPEGYSVSREKKERFSLILESASTNQTSMYLCASSLLGNTEAFFGQGTRLTVV.

The rearrangement links TRBV2 to TRBJ1-3; no reliable D call. In germline, CDR1 is SNHLY, CDR2 FYNNEI. V was shortened by 8 bases and J by 1 base, with 18 bases between the two germline ends. This CDR3 has 16 amino acids. The CDR3: CASSGSGVPSGNTIYF. CDR3 nucleotides: TGTGCCAGCTCGGGGTCCGGAGTTCCTTCTGGAAACACCATATATTTT.

Concerning this clone: A far larger clone is one nucleotide away, so this likely arose from a read error. The chain couples TRBV7-3 to TRBJ2-7; D unresolved. V was clipped by 3 bases and J by 0 bases, with 0 bases between them. There are 11 residues in the CDR3. Germline values: CDR1 SGHTA, CDR2 FQGTGA. The CDR3 nucleotides are TGTGCCAGCAGCTTCTCCTACGAGCAGTACTTC. Translated: CASSFSYEQYF.

CDR3 in DNA: TGTGCCAGCAGCTTATCGGGAGGGGACAGGGTGACAGATACGCAGTATTTT. Its translation: CASSLSGGDRVTDTQYF. This sequence joins TRBV7-9 and TRBJ2-3, with D tentatively TRBD1 (9 bases). This CDR3 has 17 amino acids. V lost 2 bases and J 3 bases, leaving 18 bases between the germline ends. In germline, CDR1 is SEHNR, CDR2 FQNEAQ (reference sequence).

The chain joins TRBV30 to TRBJ2-7; D gene ambiguous. CDR1 is GTSNPN and CDR2 is SVGIG in the germline V gene (reference sequence). The CDR3 runs to 12 residues. Trimming pared 2 bases from V and 1 base from J, leaving 6 bases between. The CDR3 sequence is CAWSFTSYEQYF. The DNA of the CDR3 is TGTGCCTGGAGTTTCACGTCCTACGAGCAGTACTTC.

The chain combines TRBV30 with TRBJ2-7; possible D gene TRBD2, 6 bases. The CDR3 consists of 14 residues. The ends were cut back, 1 base at V and 1 base at J, with 11 bases in the middle. Germline values: CDR1 GTSNPN, CDR2 SVGIG (reference sequence). The CDR3 bases are TGTGCCTGGAGTGAATGGCGGGGTTCCTACGAGCAGTACTTC. Encoded protein: CAWSEWRGSYEQYF.

CDR3 nucleotide sequence: TGTGCCAGCAGCTTAGACTTGACGCGAAGAGGAAAGGCCGGGGAGCTGTTTTTT. Protein: CASSLDLTRRGKAGELFF. The chain recombines TRBV11-2 with TRBJ2-2; D remains unclear. Trimming took 0 bases from V and 6 from J, leaving 20 bases between them. CDR1 and CDR2 (germline): SGHAT, FQNNGV. The CDR3 sequence is 18 residues long. Complete variable domain (other parts from reference TRBV11-2 and TRBJ2-2): EAGVAQSPRYKIIEKRQSVAFWCNPISGHATLYWYQQILGQGPKLLIQFQNNGVVDDSQLPKDRFSAERLKGVDSTLKIQPAKLEDSAVYLCASSLDLTRRGKAGELFFGEGSRLTVL.

The chain carries TRBV12-3 or TRBV12-4 and TRBJ1-6; TRBD1 might be the D (5 bases). Trimming removed 1 base at V and 10 bases at J, with 8 bases between. The CDR3 contains 13 residues. CDR3 nucleotides: TGTGCCAGCAGTTTAGGGGGGAGGTCACCCCTCCACTTT. This codes for CASSLGGRSPLHF.

This chain uses TRBV11-3 with TRBJ2-7; TRBD1 might be the D (5 bases). Germline V gene lookup returns CDR1 SGHNT and CDR2 YENEEA. There are 12 residues in the CDR3. The ends were cut back, 1 base at V and 6 bases at J, with 7 bases in the middle. The CDR3 coding sequence is TGTGCCAGCAGCTTAGCAGGGTCCGAGCAGTACTTC. Its translation: CASSLAGSEQYF. Supplemented by reference TRBV11-3 and TRBJ2-7, the full variable domain reads EAGVVQSPRYKIIEKKQPVAFWCNPISGHNTLYWYLQNLGQGPELLIRYENEEAVDDSQLPKDRFSAERLKGVDSTLKIQPAELGDSAVYLCASSLAGSEQYFGPGTRLTVT.

The chain uses TRBV24-1 and TRBJ1-4; a possible D gene is TRBD1 (5 bases). Trimming removed 0 bases from V and 15 bases from J, with 19 bases in between. The CDR3 is made up of 15 amino acids. CDR1 and CDR2 from the germline V gene are KGHDR and SFDVKD. The CDR3 bases are TGTGCCACCAGTGATTTGCGTGGGGGTGGTTTTATGGTGTTTTTT. It encodes CATSDLRGGGFMVFF.

The chain has TRBV28 and TRBJ1-4; TRBD1 is a possible D gene (6 bases). Germline-derived CDR1 and CDR2 are MDHEN and SYDVKM. V lost 2 bases and J lost 3, with 13 bases in between. CDR3 length: 16 amino acids. In DNA form, the CDR3 reads TGTGCCAGCAGTTTAGGGTCAAGGGGGTCTAATGAAAAACTGTTTTTT. Protein sequence: CASSLGSRGSNEKLFF.

The chain is built from TRBV7-8 and TRBJ1-6; TRBD1 might be the D (5 bases). Germline CDR1 is SGHVS and CDR2 is FQNEAQ. V was cut by 4 bases and J by 2 bases, with 9 bases left in between. CDR3 length: 15 residues. CDR3 residues: CASSSTDTYNSPLHF. CDR3 bases: TGTGCCAGCAGCTCGACGGACACCTATAATTCACCCCTCCACTTT.

The chain recombines TRBV27 with TRBJ2-2; D unclear. Germline V gene lookup returns CDR1 MNHEY and CDR2 SMNVEV (reference sequence). This CDR3 spans 12 amino acids. Trimming removed 2 bases at V and 8 bases at J, with 6 bases between. Here the CDR3 reads CASSLATGELFF. The CDR3 DNA follows: TGTGCCAGCAGTTTAGCCACTGGGGAGCTGTTTTTT.